The present entry profiles one TCR beta chain with its context. The sample originates from a study of Ad26.COV2.S vaccination and SARS-CoV-2 variants. Documented treatment: around 19 received Ad26.COV2.S at low or high dose, single or two shots; 5 received placebo; per-sample allocation not given. Sampling took place 63 days after the first vaccine or placebo injection. Produced via immunoSEQ multiplex PCR; TCRdb's table is partial and in-frame only. The sample contains hundreds of thousands of clones, around 89% of which appear only once. V shed 8 bases and J shed 2 bases, with 16 bases lying between them. Germline V CDR1 and CDR2: SGDLS, YYNGEE. This CDR3 is built from 15 residues.

The sequence derives from a person aged 18 to 65 who received the Ad26.COV2.S COVID-19 vaccine or a placebo. V usage is TRBV9 and J usage is TRBJ2-2; tentatively, D is TRBD2 (5 bases). This specimen consisted of peripheral blood, obtained in a trial of Ad26.COV2.S vaccine versus placebo. Here the CDR3 DNA reads TGTGCCAGTTCTACCTCTCTAGCCAACACCGGGGAGCTGTTTTTT. Protein: CASSTSLANTGELFF.